Below, 21 T cell receptor beta chains from the same sample are listed, as sequenced in a study of blood T cell repertoires in COVID-19. Assay used: immunoSEQ multiplex PCR; TCRdb lists only in-frame clones, some missing. The sample records 350,000 to 450,000 clones, around 87% being singletons. Sequenced material: PBMCs or T cells enriched from blood (not recorded which). The receptors stem from a man aged 35 to 55 in a cohort exposed to, infected with or recovered from COVID-19 (not recorded which).

The chain couples TRBV7-9 to TRBJ2-7; 7 bases map to TRBD2. The CDR3 contains 15 residues. Germline CDR1 is SEHNR and CDR2 is FQNEAQ (reference sequence). J was trimmed by 2 bases and V by 8 bases; bases with no gene match: 12. The chain's CDR3 is CASSPYPSGTYEQYF. For the CDR3, the DNA is TGTGCCAGCTCCCCCTATCCTAGCGGCACCTACGAGCAGTACTTC.

The rearrangement links TRBV9 to TRBJ2-1; 7 positions match TRBD2. V shed 0 bases, J shed 6 bases, and the junction held 6 bases outside the gene matches. Germline assignment: CDR1 SGDLS and CDR2 YYNGEE. The CDR3 is 15 amino acids. For the CDR3, the DNA is TGTGCCAGCAGCGTAGGACTAGCTATTCCCAATGAGCAGTTCTTC. Translation: CASSVGLAIPNEQFF.

This chain connects TRBV7-9 to TRBJ1-1; possible D gene TRBD1, 6 bases. Trimming shortened V by 4 bases and J by 1 base, and 7 bases separated the two germline ends. Germline CDR1 SEHNR, CDR2 FQNEAQ (reference sequence). The CDR3 loop spans 13 amino acids. CDR3 nucleotides: TGTGCCAGCAGCTGGGACACGAACACTGAAGCTTTCTTT. Amino acids: CASSWDTNTEAFF.

This clone was counted between two and nine times. The chain joins TRBV4-1 to TRBJ2-7; TRBD2 matches 9 bases. The CDR3 spans 16 residues. The ends lost 4 bases at V and 2 bases at J; junction bases unmatched: 9. Germline V gives CDR1 MGHRA, CDR2 YSYEKL. The DNA for the CDR3 is TGCGCCAGCAGCCTCTCGACTAGCGGAAAACCCTACGAGCAGTACTTC. Translating gives CASSLSTSGKPYEQYF.

The chain recombines TRBV7-9 with TRBJ2-2; D is unresolved. V was trimmed by 2 bases and J by 6 bases, leaving 4 bases between them. The length of the CDR3 is 12 residues. The germline CDR1 and CDR2 sequences are SEHNR and FQNEAQ (reference sequence). The CDR3 DNA sequence: TGTGCCAGCAGCTTACTCGCCGGGGAGCTGTTTTTT. Translation gives CASSLLAGELFF.

The V call is TRBV7-2, the J call TRBJ2-7, with 12 bases identical to TRBD2. The CDR3 spans 17 residues. The trim removed 1 base at V and 4 bases at J, leaving 8 bases unmatched. The germline V gene has CDR1 SGHTA and CDR2 FQGNSA. CDR3 coding DNA: TGTGCCAGCAGCTTAGGGTCCCTAGCGGGAGGGCCTTACGAGCAGTACTTC. Its translation: CASSLGSLAGGPYEQYF.

This chain connects TRBV18 to TRBJ2-1; TRBD2 agrees at 10 bases. After removal of 5 bases from V and 4 bases from J, the junction contained 11 bases not matched to a gene. CDR3 size: 17 residues. Germline V gene lookup returns CDR1 KGHSH and CDR2 LQKENI. Here the CDR3 reads CASSRGRTSGPYNEQFF. DNA for the CDR3: TGTGCCAGCTCAAGGGGACGGACTAGCGGACCTTACAATGAGCAGTTCTTC.

The genes are TRBV27 and TRBJ2-2, with no clear D. The V and J ends lost 6 bases and 0 bases respectively, with 8 bases between them. CDR3 length: 14 amino acids. The V gene's germline CDR1 is MNHEY and CDR2 SMNVEV (reference sequence). CDR3 nucleotides: TGTGCCAGCAGACGAACAACGAACACCGGGGAGCTGTTTTTT. As protein: CASRRTTNTGELFF.

This chain uses TRBV27 with TRBJ1-1, with TRBD1 identical over 8 bases. This CDR3 has 18 amino acids. CDR1 is MNHEY, CDR2 SMNVEV, per germline (reference sequence). V lost 2 bases, J lost 1 base, and 12 bases stayed unmatched. The CDR3 DNA sequence: TGTGCCAGCAGTTTACGAGGCAGGGGGCGGGGGACGAACACTGAAGCTTTCTTT. It specifies CASSLRGRGRGTNTEAFF.

V gene TRBV7-8 combines with J gene TRBJ2-1; 7 bases fit TRBD1. V shed 5 bases, J shed 4 bases, and the junction held 2 bases outside the gene matches. This CDR3 comprises 13 residues. CDR1 and CDR2 (germline): SGHVS, FQNEAQ. The CDR3 bases are TGTGCCAGCAGCCCGGACAGGTACAATGAGCAGTTCTTC. This translates into CASSPDRYNEQFF. The full variable domain, with the rest looked up from reference TRBV7-8 and TRBJ2-1, is GAGVSQSPRYKVAKRGQDVALRCDPISGHVSLFWYQQALGQGPEFLTYFQNEAQLDKSGLPSDRFFAERPEGSVSTLKIQRTQQEDSAVYLCASSPDRYNEQFFGPGTRLTVL.

The rearrangement links TRBV5-1 to TRBJ2-7; a possible D gene is TRBD2 (5 bases). Germline values: CDR1 SGHRS, CDR2 YFSETQ. This CDR3 is 13 amino acids long. The V end lost 7 bases, the J end lost 3 bases, and 14 bases lay between the germline ends. The CDR3 bases are TGCGCCAGCGCCCCGGGCGGAGGCTACGAGCAGTACTTC. Translating it yields CASAPGGGYEQYF.

The CDR3 DNA is TGTGCCAGCAGCTTAGAAGGGACAGGGAGCTCTGGGGCCAACGTCCTGACTTTC. Its protein is CASSLEGTGSSGANVLTF. V and J are TRBV7-3 and TRBJ2-6, with 9 bases aligning to TRBD1. Trimming cost V 2 bases and J 0 bases; bases outside gene matches: 5. The germline V gene has CDR1 SGHTA and CDR2 FQGTGA. The CDR3 loop spans 18 amino acids.

This clone was detected many times. The chain has TRBV5-6 and TRBJ1-5; 12 bases map to TRBD1. V lost 3 bases and J lost 5; bases outside the gene matches: 9. CDR1 and CDR2 from the germline V gene are SGHDT and YYEEEE. This CDR3 comprises 17 residues. The CDR3 DNA reads as TGTGCCAGCAGCTCCAGAGGGGGGACAGGGGGCGATCAGCCCCAGCATTTT. This translates into CASSSRGGTGGDQPQHF.

The J gene is TRBJ2-7, the V gene TRBV5-6; 11 bases agree with TRBD1. The CDR3 has 15 residues. Germline trimming cut 3 bases from V and 4 bases from J; bases unmatched to any gene: 6. The germline CDR1 and CDR2 sequences are SGHDT and YYEEEE. The CDR3: CASSWTGGSLYEQYF. The CDR3 DNA reads TGTGCCAGCAGCTGGACAGGGGGCTCACTTTACGAGCAGTACTTC.

This chain links TRBV7-9 with TRBJ2-7; no reliable D call. The CDR3 loop spans 14 amino acids. Germline values: CDR1 SEHNR, CDR2 FQNEAQ (reference sequence). Trimming left V 1 base short and J 2 bases short, with 9 bases between. This CDR3 reads CASSLGRLAYEQYF. CDR3 DNA: TGTGCCAGCAGCTTAGGGCGGCTAGCCTACGAGCAGTACTTC.

The chain employs TRBV2 and TRBJ2-1, with D possibly TRBD2 on 5 matching bases. V lost 2 bases, J lost 15 bases, and 11 bases lay in between. The germline V gene encodes CDR1 SNHLY and CDR2 FYNNEI. CDR3 size: 11 residues. The CDR3 DNA sequence: TGTGCCAGCAGTGAACGAGGGAGATGGTTCTTC. This encodes CASSERGRWFF.

This clone was picked up a small number of times. This rearrangement joins TRBV6-5 to TRBJ2-1; TRBD1 matches at 9 bases. Germline V CDR1 and CDR2: MNHEY, SVGAGI. The CDR3 is 15 residues long. The V segment lost 6 bases and the J segment 6 bases; nucleotides outside the gene matches: 9. The CDR3 sequence is CASRLDRGMSNEQFF. The CDR3 DNA reads as TGTGCCAGCAGATTGGACAGGGGTATGAGCAATGAGCAGTTCTTC.

V is TRBV2 and J is TRBJ1-1, with D perhaps matching TRBD1 (6 bases). CDR1 and CDR2 from the germline V gene are SNHLY and FYNNEI. This CDR3 has 13 amino acids. V was shortened by 3 bases and J by 8 bases, with 13 bases between the two germline ends. The CDR3 protein is CASSDRQGLEAFF. The DNA for the CDR3 is TGTGCCAGCAGTGACCGGCAGGGGTTAGAAGCTTTCTTT.

The chain carries TRBV2 and TRBJ1-4; TRBD1 is a possible D gene (6 bases). Trimming took 4 bases from V and 4 from J, leaving 10 bases between them. The CDR3 runs 14 residues. The germline CDR1 and CDR2 sequences are SNHLY and FYNNEI. The DNA of the CDR3 is TGTGCCAGCAGTGGAGGGGGGGATAATGAAAAACTGTTTTTT. As protein: CASSGGGDNEKLFF.

V and J are TRBV10-1 and TRBJ1-4, with 7 bases identical to TRBD1. The CDR3 has 14 residues. Germline CDR1 reads WNHNN; CDR2 reads SYGVQD (reference sequence). V lost 6 bases and J lost 7; bases outside the gene matches: 8. The CDR3 here is CASSARQGGEKLFF. Written as DNA, the CDR3 is TGCGCCAGCAGCGCTAGACAGGGTGGTGAAAAACTGTTTTTT.

This rearrangement joins TRBV7-2 to TRBJ2-3, with TRBD2 matching over 7 bases. The junction had 6 bases not matched to a gene; V was cut back by 5 bases and J by 1 base. This CDR3 is 15 amino acids long. Germline CDR1 SGHTA, CDR2 FQGNSA. As DNA, the CDR3 is TGTGCCAGCAGCATTAAGCGGGATCGCACAGATACGCAGTATTTT. Translated, it gives CASSIKRDRTDTQYF. The entire variable domain, with the rest obtained from reference TRBV7-2 and TRBJ2-3, is as follows: GAGVSQSPSNKVTEKGKDVELRCDPISGHTALYWYRQSLGQGLEFLIYFQGNSAPDKSGLPSDRFSAERTGGSVSTLTIQRTQQEDSAVYLCASSIKRDRTDTQYFGPGTRLTVL.